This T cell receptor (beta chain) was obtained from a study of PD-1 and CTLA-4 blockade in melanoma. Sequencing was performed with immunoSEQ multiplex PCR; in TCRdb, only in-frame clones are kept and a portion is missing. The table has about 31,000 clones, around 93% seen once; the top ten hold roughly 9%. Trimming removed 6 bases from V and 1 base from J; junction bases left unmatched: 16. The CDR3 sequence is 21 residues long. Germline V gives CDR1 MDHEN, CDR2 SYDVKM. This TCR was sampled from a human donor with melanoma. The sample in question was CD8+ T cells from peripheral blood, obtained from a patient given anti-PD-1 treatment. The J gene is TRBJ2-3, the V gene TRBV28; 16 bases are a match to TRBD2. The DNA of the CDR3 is TGTGCCAGCAGCTTACCGGGACTAGCGGGAGGGCCCTCATCTGGCACAGATACGCAGTATTTT. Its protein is CASSLPGLAGGPSSGTDTQYF.